This T cell receptor beta chain is drawn from a study of Graves' ophthalmopathy and Graves' hyperthyroidism. This clonotype was recorded many times. Transcripts of RNA were the source for amplifying TCR beta CDR3 regions. The authors performed first-round RT-PCR with HTBI primers and then a second-round multiplex PCR. MiXCR, run by TCRdb on the multiplex PCR reads, gives a single entry per CDR3 protein. Among about 620,000 distinct CDR3 sequences listed, roughly 20% were seen once. Trimming cost V 3 bases and J 3 bases, with 18 bases left between them. The length of the CDR3 is 16 residues. Germline values: CDR1 DFQATT, CDR2 SNEGSKA (reference sequence).

The sequencing input was peripheral blood. The TCR originated in a woman between 18 and 30 years old with stable Graves' hyperthyroidism. Some clones in this sample may be carry-over from other donors' samples. The chain combines TRBV20-1 with TRBJ1-5; D remains unclear. The CDR3 is CSASAPLRADNQPQHF. In DNA form, the CDR3 reads TGCAGTGCTAGTGCGCCCCTCCGGGCAGACAATCAGCCCCAGCATTTT.